Here is one T cell receptor (beta chain) with its context. Its recognized antigen is unknown. There are no base qualities to consult, and no much larger clone falls within one base. The data were obtained in a study of CD8+ T cells in alopecia areata (dated by TCRdb to 2016 to 2019). At the level of the whole study: Treated patients were enrolled in an open-label pilot trial of oral tofacitinib, 5 to 10 mg twice daily, for moderate-to-severe alopecia areata. Patients stayed on tofacitinib for 6 to 18 months and then had 6 months of follow-up off drug so that delayed response and recurrence could be assessed. Disease severity in treated patients was measured with the SALT score, which quantifies the percentage of affected scalp surface area. The study used high-throughput TCRbeta sequencing to examine T cell clonal expansion in alopecia areata, in both the C3H/HeJ mouse model and human patients. Human TCRbeta sequencing covered scalp tissue and sorted CD4+ and CD8+ peripheral blood T cells from patchy and totalis/universalis alopecia areata patients and healthy controls. Biopsies were taken from tofacitinib-treated patients at baseline and again at 4 and 24 weeks into treatment, and several of those patients also had a later scalp biopsy. Scalp clonality was compared across normal scalp (n=4), patchy alopecia areata scalp (n=8), and alopecia totalis/universalis scalp (n=8). RNA was obtained with the PAXgene miRNA kit for fixed scalp, the miRNeasy kit for PBMCs, and the RNeasy kit for mouse skin. TCRbeta CDR3 regions were amplified by immunoSEQ multiplex PCR with 35 Vbeta forward and 13 Jbeta reverse primers.

Findings and caveats that apply to the study as a whole: Because the treated cohort was small and included a single nonresponder, larger studies are needed to assess links between baseline CD8+ expansion and response. Compared with mice, TCR sequences shared between patients were less clear, possibly partly because of HLA diversity across the patient population. During tofacitinib treatment, many expanded lesional clones stuck around in both scalp and blood, and this persistence may partly explain why relapse happens after treatment is stopped. Tofacitinib significantly lowered scalp clonality and the number of expanded CD8+ clones among the top 100 scalp clones. Higher clonality and more expanded CD8+ clones were observed in lesional scalp than in normal scalp, particularly in alopecia totalis/universalis, a finding suggestive of antigenic drive. Unlike mouse skin, where gammadelta T cells dominate, normal human skin contains resident alphabeta T cells that get sequenced too, which complicates analysis of the scalp TCR repertoire.

The intended sense of this specimen's time point label: about 25 weeks on oral tofacitinib. Per the publication, the treatment or condition label means: oral pan-JAK inhibitor, 5-10 mg twice daily. Lesional scalp punch biopsies and peripheral blood were collected from alopecia areata patients. PBMCs were separated by density centrifugation and stained for CD3, CD4 and CD8, after which CD4+ and CD8+ T cells were sorted on a FACSAria. V loses 1 base of germline sequence and J loses 7 bases, and the interval between the two ends is 7 bases. Measured from the cysteine to the phenylalanine, the CDR3 is 11 residues long. The only DNA kept is the CDR3, 33 bases in frame from the first base. The germline V gene gives CDR1 as SQVTM and CDR2 as ANQGSEA. The method behind the library was the immunoSEQ multiplex PCR assay. RNA was extracted from all samples and reverse transcribed into cDNA, which served as template for TCR sequencing. First-strand cDNA was synthesized with SuperScript III using a 2:1 mix of oligo-dT and random hexamers. A synthetic immune receptor repertoire was used to assess amplification bias, and residual bias was removed computationally. Regarding the original processing steps: Raw reads were preprocessed to remove errors, and CDR3 was defined according to IMGT conventions as the region from the conserved cysteine to phenylalanine. Clonality was computed by normalizing Shannon entropy by log2 of the number of productive unique TCRs and subtracting the result from 1. Whether each scalp clone was CD4 or CD8 was inferred by checking scalp TCRbeta sequences against the CD4 and CD8 repertoires from sorted blood. Not all clones reach the TCRdb copy of this immuneACCESS table, which keeps in-frame sequences only. Checked studies attribute under half of the gap to unresolved V genes and leave the rest unexplained. The D gene and trimming were derived from the DNA, and the V and J assignments and clone size from that table. Across this sample there are approximately 180,000 clones, with around three fifths seen only once. 0.95% to 1.1% of the sample is in the top ten clones.

The clonotype originates from a human donor with alopecia areata. The source was CD4+ T cells sorted from blood, collected at week 24, from a patient treated with tofacitinib. The chain is assembled from TRBV29-1 and TRBJ1-2; the D gene is not confidently resolved. The base sequence is TGCAGCGTTGAAGTAAGGGCTGGCTACACCTTC. It codes for CSVEVRAGYTF.